This TCR beta chain was sequenced during a study of Ad26.COV2.S vaccination and SARS-CoV-2 variants. For the study at large: Ad26.COV2.S given intramuscularly, once or twice 56 days apart. The study, taken as a whole, reports: Breadth measured for non-spike TCRs was similar across vaccine and placebo recipients.

This table comes from immunoSEQ multiplex PCR, and its TCRdb copy is limited to in-frame clones, with some not included. The sample shows 350,000 to 600,000 clones, around 89% of them seen only once. Notes on this clone: Its antigen is still unknown.

Stated treatment: some 20 received Ad26.COV2.S at low or high dose, single or two shots; 5 received placebo; per-sample allocation not given. Specimens were obtained on day 63 following the first vaccine or placebo injection. CDR1 is SNHLY, CDR2 FYNNEI, per germline. The V gene lost 4 bases and the J gene lost 6 bases, with 12 bases spanning the gap. CDR3 length equals 13 residues. This sequence originates from a person aged 18-60 years who received the Ad26.COV2.S COVID-19 vaccine or a placebo. The input for sequencing was peripheral blood, taken in a trial of Ad26.COV2.S vaccine versus placebo. This rearrangement joins TRBV2 to TRBJ1-1; D is possibly TRBD1 (5 bases). The CDR3 bases are TGTGCCAGCAGTGGTGGGGGTTGGGCTGAAGCTTTCTTT. Translation: CASSGGGWAEAFF.